Described below is a single T cell receptor (beta chain) sequence and its context. Its antigen is undetermined. Unmatched junction bases numbered 6, after V lost 1 base and J lost 2 bases. The CDR3 contains 16 residues. CDR1 is SGHRS, CDR2 YFSETQ, per germline. This sample is drawn from a study of T cell responses to AZD1222 COVID-19 vaccine. Profiling relied on immunoSEQ multiplex PCR, and the TCRdb table lists in-frame clones only, not all of them. The sample lists roughly 170,000 clones, about nine tenths seen once, with around 3% in the top ten. Study observations and caveats: Unmutated variant regions reportedly attract nearly half of all spike-specific TCRs. Clonal diversity was possibly underestimated; the donors were predominantly white British and more often female.

This specimen consisted of peripheral blood, obtained on day 0 of AZD1222 vaccination. The sequence came from an adult in good health. The chain links TRBV5-1 to TRBJ2-5; TRBD2 aligns across 9 bases. The CDR3 DNA reads TGCGCCAGCAGCTTGTACCTGAGCGGGGGGCAAGAGACCCAGTACTTC. Its translation is CASSLYLSGGQETQYF.